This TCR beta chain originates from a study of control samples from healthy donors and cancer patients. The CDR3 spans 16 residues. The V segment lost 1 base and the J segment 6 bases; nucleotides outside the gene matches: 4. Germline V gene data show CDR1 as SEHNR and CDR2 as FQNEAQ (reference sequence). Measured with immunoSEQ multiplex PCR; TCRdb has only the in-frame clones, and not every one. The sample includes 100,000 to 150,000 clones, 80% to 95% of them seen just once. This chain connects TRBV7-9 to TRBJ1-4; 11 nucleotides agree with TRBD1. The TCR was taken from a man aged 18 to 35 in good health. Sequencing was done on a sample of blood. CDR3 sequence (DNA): TGTGCCAGCAGCTTAGGGACAGGGGGCTTGTATGAAAAACTGTTTTTT. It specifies CASSLGTGGLYEKLFF.